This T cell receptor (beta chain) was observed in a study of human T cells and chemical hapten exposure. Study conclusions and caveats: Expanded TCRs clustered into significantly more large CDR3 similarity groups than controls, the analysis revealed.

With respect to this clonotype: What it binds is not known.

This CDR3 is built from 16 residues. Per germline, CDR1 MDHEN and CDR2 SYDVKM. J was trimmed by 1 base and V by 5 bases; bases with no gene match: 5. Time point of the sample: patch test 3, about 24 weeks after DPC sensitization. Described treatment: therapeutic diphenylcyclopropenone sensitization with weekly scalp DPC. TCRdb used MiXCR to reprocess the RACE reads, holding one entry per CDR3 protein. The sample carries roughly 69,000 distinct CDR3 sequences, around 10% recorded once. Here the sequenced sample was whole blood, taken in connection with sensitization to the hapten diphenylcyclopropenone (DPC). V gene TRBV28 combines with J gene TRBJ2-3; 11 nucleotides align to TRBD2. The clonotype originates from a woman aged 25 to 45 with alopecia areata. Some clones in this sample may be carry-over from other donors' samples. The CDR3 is CASSPPGLAGTDTQYF. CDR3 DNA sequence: TGTGCCAGCAGTCCGCCGGGACTAGCGGGCACAGATACGCAGTATTTT.